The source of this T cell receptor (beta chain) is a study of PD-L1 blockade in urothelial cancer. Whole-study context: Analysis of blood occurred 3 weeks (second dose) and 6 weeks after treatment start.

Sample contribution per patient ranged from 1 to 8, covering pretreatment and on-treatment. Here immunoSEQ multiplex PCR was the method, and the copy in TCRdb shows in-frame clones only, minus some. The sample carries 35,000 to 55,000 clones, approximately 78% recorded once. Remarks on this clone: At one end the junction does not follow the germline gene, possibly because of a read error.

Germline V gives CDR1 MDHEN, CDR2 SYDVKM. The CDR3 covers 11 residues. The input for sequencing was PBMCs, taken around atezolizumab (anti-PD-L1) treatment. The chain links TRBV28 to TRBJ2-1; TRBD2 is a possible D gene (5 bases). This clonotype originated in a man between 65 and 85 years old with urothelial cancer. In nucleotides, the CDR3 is TGTGCCATCAGTGGGAGACGGGGTACGTTCTTC. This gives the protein CAISGRRGTFF.